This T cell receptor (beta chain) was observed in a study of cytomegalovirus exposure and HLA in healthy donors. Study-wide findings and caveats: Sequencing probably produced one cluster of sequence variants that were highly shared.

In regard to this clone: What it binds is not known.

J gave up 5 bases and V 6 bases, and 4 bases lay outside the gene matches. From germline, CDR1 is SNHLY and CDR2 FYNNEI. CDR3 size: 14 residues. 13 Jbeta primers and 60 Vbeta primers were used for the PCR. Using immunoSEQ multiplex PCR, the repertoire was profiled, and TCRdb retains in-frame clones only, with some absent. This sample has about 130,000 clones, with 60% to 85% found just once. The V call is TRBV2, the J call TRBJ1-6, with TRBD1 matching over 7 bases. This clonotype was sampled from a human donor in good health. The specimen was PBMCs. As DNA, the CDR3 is TGTGCCAGCAGGGTTGGACAGGATAATTCACCCCTCCACTTT. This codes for CASRVGQDNSPLHF.